What follows is one TCR beta chain and its context. Its target is not known. The germline V gene has CDR1 SGHRS and CDR2 YFSETQ. This CDR3 is 12 amino acids long. The V segment lost 7 bases and the J segment 11 bases; nucleotides outside the gene matches: 10. This specimen comes from a study of cytomegalovirus exposure and HLA in healthy donors. For the study at large: The 90 to 150 validation repertoires used the same platform as the approximately 670 first-cohort repertoires (as reported by a later analysis).

Clones were sequenced by immunoSEQ multiplex PCR, and TCRdb holds only the in-frame ones, with some missing. The data show roughly 150,000 clones, with 80% to 90% seen just once and around 5% held by the top ten. Broader study findings: Listed as cytomegalovirus-associated were 150 or so TCR beta chains. In vitro checks showed that a few CMV-associated chains really do target CMV antigens. Within the 120 validation repertoires, first-cohort TCR clusters tended to co-occur, according to a later analysis.

The sample comprised PBMCs. The origin of this receptor is a woman between 25 and 40 years old in good health and CMV-seronegative. The chain employs TRBV5-1 and TRBJ2-7; 9 bases align to TRBD1. The CDR3 DNA sequence: TGCGCCAGCGCGCCGTGGGGACAGGGAGAGTACTTC. It encodes CASAPWGQGEYF.